These 23 T cell receptor beta chains were sequenced from one sample in a study of shared clonotypes between healthy human individuals. The data were produced by immunoSEQ multiplex PCR, yet TCRdb's version contains in-frame clones alone and is incomplete. The table lists fewer than 200,000 clones, roughly 70% of them singletons. Sequencing was done on a sample of memory CD4+ T cells sorted from blood. Subset specified: CD45RA-negative fraction. These receptors came from a man aged 30 to 45 in good health.

This clone was seen more than once but under ten times. The chain joins TRBV6-1 to TRBJ2-1; 10 bases map to TRBD2. CDR1 MNHNS and CDR2 SASEGT come from the germline V gene. CDR3 length: 15 amino acids. The ends lost 5 bases at V and 4 bases at J; junction bases unmatched: 5. CDR3 amino acids: CASSLAGVSYNEQFF. The CDR3 nucleotides read TGTGCCAGCAGTCTAGCGGGAGTGTCGTACAATGAGCAGTTCTTC.

The rearrangement uses TRBV6-5 and TRBJ2-1; 10 bases agree with TRBD1. The length of the CDR3 is 14 residues. Looked up from germline, CDR1 is MNHEY and CDR2 is SVGAGI. Trimming took 7 bases from V and 2 from J; bases not matched to a gene: 2. CDR3 in amino acids: CASNGQGAYNEQFF. The DNA of the CDR3 is TGTGCCAGCAACGGACAGGGGGCCTACAATGAGCAGTTCTTC.

In regard to this clone: Other DNA sequences of this sample code for an identical CDR3. The chain couples TRBV11-2 to TRBJ1-1; D unresolved. CDR3 size: 14 residues. Germline CDR1 reads SGHAT; CDR2 reads FQNNGV. The germline V and J ends were trimmed by 5 bases and 2 bases, with 12 bases remaining between them. CDR3 amino acids: CASSLQLLNTEAFF. The CDR3 coding sequence is TGTGCCAGCAGCCTACAACTCCTAAACACTGAAGCTTTCTTT.

V is TRBV14 and J is TRBJ1-1; D gene ambiguous. V lost 4 bases to trimming and J lost 1 base, with 7 bases between them. The length of the CDR3 is 13 residues. CDR1 is SGHDN, CDR2 FVKESK, per germline. The CDR3 bases are TGTGCCAGCAGCCTACGCAGGAACACTGAAGCTTTCTTT. Amino acids: CASSLRRNTEAFF.

A remark on this clone: This likely stems from a read error, as it lies one base from a far larger clone. This sample includes further DNA sequences coding for the same CDR3. The gene calls are TRBV11-3 and TRBJ2-2, with D perhaps TRBD1 or TRBD2 (5 bases each). Germline V lookup: CDR1 SGHNT, CDR2 YENEEA. The CDR3 loop spans 14 amino acids. V lost 3 bases and J lost 0, with 5 bases in between. The CDR3 sequence: CASSLGPNTGELFF. DNA for the CDR3: TGTGCCAGCAGCTTGGGACCGAACACCGGGGAGCTGTTTTTT.

The chain couples TRBV7-2 to TRBJ2-2; possible D gene TRBD2, 6 bases. The CDR3 totals 15 residues. Trimming removed 5 bases at V and 7 bases at J, with 17 bases between. The germline CDR1 and CDR2 sequences are SGHTA and FQGNSA. The CDR3 DNA is TGTGCCAGCAGCCCCCCAGGACTAAGGGACGGGGAGCTGTTTTTT. Protein: CASSPPGLRDGELFF.

The V call is TRBV2, the J call TRBJ2-1, with D uncertain. Trimming took 2 bases from V and 8 from J, leaving 4 bases between them. The germline V gene has CDR1 SNHLY and CDR2 FYNNEI. This CDR3 region has 11 residues. This CDR3 reads CASSERYEQFF. The CDR3 DNA is TGTGCCAGCAGTGAAAGGTATGAGCAGTTCTTC.

This chain joins TRBV19 and TRBJ1-2; D is undetermined. The germline gives CDR1 LNHDA, CDR2 SQIVND (reference sequence). The CDR3 extends over 13 amino acids. Trimming cost V 7 bases and J 7 bases, with 16 bases left between them. This CDR3 reads CASTPDSVSGYTF. CDR3 nucleotide sequence: TGTGCCAGTACTCCAGACTCCGTTTCTGGCTACACCTTC.

This chain joins TRBV4-1 and TRBJ2-3; perhaps TRBD1 as D (5 bases). The CDR3 has 15 residues. The germline V gene encodes CDR1 MGHRA and CDR2 YSYEKL. Trimming pared 0 bases from V and 5 bases from J, leaving 12 bases between. CDR3 coding DNA: TGCGCCAGCAGCCAAGACCAGGGAAGGCTAGATACGCAGTATTTT. Translated: CASSQDQGRLDTQYF.

The rearrangement uses TRBV25-1 and TRBJ2-6, with a tentative D call TRBD1 (6 bases). There are 17 residues in the CDR3. The V gene lost 2 bases and the J gene lost 0 bases, with 11 bases spanning the gap. The germline V gene has CDR1 MGHDK and CDR2 SYGVNS. The CDR3 protein is CASSEDGGHSGANVLTF. The CDR3 DNA follows: TGTGCCAGCAGTGAAGATGGGGGCCACTCTGGGGCCAACGTCCTGACTTTC.

DNA of the CDR3: TGTGCCAGCAGCCAGGCCGGGACTAGCTTCTACGAGCAGTACTTC. Its protein is CASSQAGTSFYEQYF. The chain employs TRBV27 and TRBJ2-7, with 9 bases aligning to TRBD2. The CDR3 consists of 15 residues. Germline CDR1 MNHEY, CDR2 SMNVEV (reference sequence). Trimming cost V 6 bases and J 3 bases; bases outside gene matches: 9.

The chain employs TRBV2 and TRBJ2-3; the D gene could be TRBD1 or TRBD2 (6 bases each). CDR3 length equals 14 residues. Trimming left V 6 bases short and J 7 bases short, with 17 bases between. CDR1 SNHLY and CDR2 FYNNEI come from the germline V gene. The CDR3, as DNA: TGTGCCAGCAGGGGATCGGGGGCAGCATATACGCAGTATTTT. It yields the protein CASRGSGAAYTQYF. The entire variable domain, with the rest obtained from reference TRBV2 and TRBJ2-3, is as follows: EPEVTQTPSHQVTQMGQEVILRCVPISNHLYFYWYRQILGQKVEFLVSFYNNEISEKSEIFDDQFSVERPDGSNFTLKIRSTKLEDSAMYFCASRGSGAAYTQYFGPGTRLTVL.

V gene TRBV9 combines with J gene TRBJ1-2; D might be TRBD1 (5 bases). The CDR3 runs to 14 residues. V dropped 0 bases and J dropped 8 bases, with 14 bases sitting between them. The germline V gene has CDR1 SGDLS and CDR2 YYNGEE. The CDR3, as DNA: TGTGCCAGCAGCGTAGTAAGGGGATTCGGCGGCTACACCTTC. Translation: CASSVVRGFGGYTF.

This clone came up a few times. The V gene is TRBV7-8, the J gene TRBJ2-5; D ambiguous. CDR3 size: 15 residues. Trimming shortened V by 3 bases and J by 1 base, and 12 bases separated the two germline ends. Looked up from germline, CDR1 is SGHVS and CDR2 is FQNEAQ. The CDR3, as DNA: TGTGCCAGCAGCTTCGGAAACGGGTTCCAAGAGACCCAGTACTTC. Translating it yields CASSFGNGFQETQYF.

The chain employs TRBV5-1 and TRBJ2-5; 13 bases agree with TRBD2. Trimming cost V 3 bases and J 4 bases; bases outside gene matches: 6. The CDR3 consists of 16 residues. The germline V gene encodes CDR1 SGHRS and CDR2 YFSETQ. The CDR3 DNA sequence: TGCGCCAGCAGCTCGGCGGGACTAGCGGGAATAGAGACCCAGTACTTC. The encoded protein is CASSSAGLAGIETQYF.

The J gene is TRBJ2-1, the V gene TRBV18; D is uncertain. CDR1 is KGHSH and CDR2 is LQKENI in the germline V gene. The CDR3 contains 14 residues. The germline V and J ends were trimmed by 2 bases and 5 bases, with 10 bases remaining between them. The CDR3 reads CASSPSLQNNEQFF. CDR3 DNA: TGTGCCAGCTCACCATCTCTCCAGAACAATGAGCAGTTCTTC.

This clone has ten or more counts. The chain uses TRBV5-4 and TRBJ1-4; D unclear. The length of the CDR3 is 14 residues. V was clipped by 4 bases and J by 8 bases, with 15 bases between them. Germline V gene lookup returns CDR1 SGHNT and CDR2 YYREEE (reference sequence). The CDR3 spells CASSEAGNPEKLFF. The CDR3 nucleotides read TGTGCCAGCAGCGAGGCGGGGAACCCGGAAAAACTGTTTTTT.

The rearrangement uses TRBV28 and TRBJ1-5; D is unclear. This CDR3 is 11 amino acids long. Trimming took 4 bases from V and 5 from J, leaving 3 bases between them. CDR1 and CDR2 from the germline V gene are MDHEN and SYDVKM. CDR3 residues: CASSSYQPQHF. In DNA, the CDR3 is TGTGCCAGCAGTTCCTATCAGCCCCAGCATTTT.

V usage is TRBV29-1 and J usage is TRBJ2-1; a weak D match, TRBD2 (5 bases). Trimming took off 4 bases at V and 9 bases at J, with 19 bases between the two ends. The CDR3 sequence is 14 residues long. Per the germline V gene, CDR1 is SQVTM and CDR2 is ANQGSEA. The CDR3 spells CSVAWRVGVGEQFF. In DNA form, the CDR3 reads TGCAGCGTTGCGTGGCGGGTCGGGGTGGGTGAGCAGTTCTTC.

The chain recombines TRBV6-1 with TRBJ2-1; D not certain. The CDR3 is 11 residues long. CDR1 and CDR2 (germline): MNHNS, SASEGT. Trimming shortened V by 4 bases and J by 3 bases, and 1 base separated the two germline ends. The DNA for the CDR3 is TGTGCCAGCAGTGTCTACAATGAGCAGTTCTTC. Amino acid sequence: CASSVYNEQFF.

As DNA, the CDR3 is TGTGCCAGCAGTTACCGCGAGGGTTCGTCCCAGCATTTT. Amino acids: CASSYREGSSQHF. The V gene is TRBV6-5, the J gene TRBJ1-5; no definite D call. Trimming removed 2 bases at V and 11 bases at J, with 13 bases between. The CDR3 extends over 13 amino acids. Per germline, CDR1 MNHEY and CDR2 SVGAGI.

The chain combines TRBV10-2 with TRBJ2-7; 9 nucleotides align to TRBD2. This CDR3 has 15 residues. Germline trimming cut 2 bases from V and 6 bases from J; bases unmatched to any gene: 8. Germline V gene data show CDR1 as WSHSY and CDR2 as SAAADI. CDR3 coding DNA: TGCGCCAGCAGTGAGACTCTAGCGGGAAAAGGCGAGCAGTACTTC. This encodes CASSETLAGKGEQYF.

The chain recombines TRBV2 with TRBJ2-6; D unclear. There are 13 residues in the CDR3. Germline CDR1 and CDR2: SNHLY and FYNNEI. Trimming cost V 8 bases and J 4 bases, with 9 bases left between them. The CDR3 DNA is TGTGCCAGCGGGGAAACCGGGGCCAACGTCCTGACTTTC. Encoded protein: CASGETGANVLTF.